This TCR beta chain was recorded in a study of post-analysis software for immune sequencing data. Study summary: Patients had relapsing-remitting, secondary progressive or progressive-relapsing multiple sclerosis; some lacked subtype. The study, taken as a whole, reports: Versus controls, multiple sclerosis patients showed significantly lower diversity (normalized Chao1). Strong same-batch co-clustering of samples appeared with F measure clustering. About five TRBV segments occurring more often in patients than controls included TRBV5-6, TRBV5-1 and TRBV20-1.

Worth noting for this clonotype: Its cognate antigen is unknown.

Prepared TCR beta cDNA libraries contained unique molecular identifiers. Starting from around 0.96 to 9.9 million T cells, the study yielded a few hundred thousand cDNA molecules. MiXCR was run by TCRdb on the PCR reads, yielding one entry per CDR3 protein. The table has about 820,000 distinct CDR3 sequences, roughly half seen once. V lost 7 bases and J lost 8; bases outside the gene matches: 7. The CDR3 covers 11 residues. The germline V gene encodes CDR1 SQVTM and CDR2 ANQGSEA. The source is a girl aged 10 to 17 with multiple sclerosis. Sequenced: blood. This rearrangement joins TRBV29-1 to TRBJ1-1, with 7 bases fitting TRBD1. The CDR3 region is CSGRTGPEAFF. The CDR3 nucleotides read TGCAGCGGCCGGACAGGACCCGAAGCTTTCTTT.